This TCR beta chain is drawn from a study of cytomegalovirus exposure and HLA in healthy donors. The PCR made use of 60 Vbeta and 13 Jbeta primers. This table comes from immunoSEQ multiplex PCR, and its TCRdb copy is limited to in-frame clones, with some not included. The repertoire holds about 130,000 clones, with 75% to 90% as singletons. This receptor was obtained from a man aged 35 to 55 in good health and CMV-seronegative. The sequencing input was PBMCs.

In nucleotides, the CDR3 is TGTGCCATCAGTGAGCAGGGGTACAATGGCTACACCTTC. Translated, it gives CAISEQGYNGYTF. J is TRBJ1-2 and V is TRBV10-3; a weak D match, TRBD1 (6 bases). Germline CDR1 reads ENHRY; CDR2 reads SYGVKD. The germline V and J ends were trimmed by 2 bases and 6 bases, with 10 bases remaining between them. The CDR3 consists of 13 residues.